This TCR beta chain was profiled in a study of blood T cell repertoires in COVID-19. Study information: Sites in the United States, Italy and Spain provided acute and convalescent COVID-19 samples. Sources were T cells, B-cell-depleted T cells, or PBMCs; the material itself was cDNA or gDNA.

The CDR3 sequence is 16 residues long. Between the trimmed V and J ends, which lost 3 bases and 0 bases, there was a span of 12 bases. The germline CDR1 and CDR2 sequences are LNHDA and SQIVND (reference sequence). Patients in Seattle were enrolled during active infection, then followed longitudinally. Method: immunoSEQ multiplex PCR; TCRdb's copy keeps in-frame clones and lacks some. The repertoire includes about 52,000 clones, 81% of them detected once, and roughly 29% sits in the top ten. Sequenced material: peripheral blood. The TCR originated in a woman older than 75 with COVID-19, enrolled during active disease. The V call is TRBV19, the J call TRBJ2-1; D gene unclear. CDR3 in DNA: TGTGCCAGTAGTATGTTTACATTCAGCTCCTACAATGAGCAGTTCTTC. Translating it yields CASSMFTFSSYNEQFF.